What follows is one TCR beta chain and its context. Which antigen it targets is not known. No base quality information exists; no much larger clone differs at one position. Counted from cysteine to phenylalanine, this CDR3 has 11 amino acids. Left in the record is the CDR3 DNA by itself, 33 bases read in frame from the first base. Trimming takes 9 bases from V and 5 bases from J, and the germline ends sit 10 bases apart. Via the germline V gene (reference sequence), CDR1 is LNHDA and CDR2 SQIVND. Receptor libraries were prepared by the immunoSEQ multiplex PCR assay. The hsTCRB Kit was used according to the manufacturer's protocol to amplify rearranged TCR beta chain sequences. TCRB libraries were sequenced on an Illumina MiSeq. Under the source paper's analysis protocol: The proprietary platform of the kit vendor was used for demultiplexing, trimming and gene mapping. TCRdb retrieved this table from immuneACCESS and kept in-frame rearrangements only. Not all clones are present; in checked studies, unresolved V genes account for under half, and no reason is known for the remainder. That table is the source of V, J and clone size, and D and trimming were worked out from the DNA. Across this sample there are about 40,000 clones, with approximately 93% seen only once. The top ten constitute around 2.5% of the sample.

The time point label, read with the paper, signifies: week 5, during vaccination. A 20-mer mutant IDH1 peptide at 300 micrograms in Montanide made up each vaccine dose, which was injected subcutaneously together with topical imiquimod. The donors had newly diagnosed IDH1-mutant astrocytomas of WHO grade 3 or 4 that showed loss of nuclear ATRX. The samples were drawn from NOA16, a multicentre, single-arm, open-label phase I trial in Germany that tested a mutant IDH1 peptide vaccine in humans for the first time. Genomic DNA for TCRB sequencing was extracted from EDTA blood using the DNeasy Blood and Tissue Kit. The data belong to a study of a mutant IDH1 vaccine in newly diagnosed glioma (dated by TCRdb to the early 2020s). About the investigation overall: Across visits V03 through V10, patients got a total of eight vaccinations, given in weeks 1, 3, 5, 7, 11, 15, 19 and 23. Vaccination began 4-6 weeks after radiotherapy alone, or alongside temozolomide cycles in the chemotherapy-containing groups. Of the approximately 29 treated patients, approximately 62% were male and approximately 38% were female, and a mean age of 40.4 years was recorded. Before enrollment, patients had received standard therapy of radiotherapy alone, temozolomide alone, or radiochemotherapy with temozolomide; most received the combination. Peripheral blood was collected at six visits: V03 (baseline), V05, V07, V10, V12 and V13. Longitudinal TCRB deep sequencing was done for 25 to 30 treated patients, wherever samples were available for exploratory analyses.

What the study reported, not specific to this receptor: PBMC samples for TCRB deep sequencing were selected based on availability. The authors noted that analyses of patient blood samples could not be reproduced because of sample limitations. Changes in the top peripheral T cell clonotypes picked up by TCRB sequencing did not appear to be linked to pseudoprogression. Immune responses induced by the vaccine were seen in approximately 93% of patients across multiple MHC alleles.

The chain was built from TRBV19 and TRBJ1-2; the D gene remains uncertain. The sequencing used PBMCs, collected from a glioma patient whose treatment included an IDH1 peptide vaccine. The sequence was obtained from a middle-aged man with glioma. CDR3 region: CASKAPYGYTF. The DNA is as follows: TGTGCCAGCAAGGCCCCTTATGGCTACACCTTC.